A single sample is the source of the 8 T cell receptor beta chains below, sequenced in a study of cytomegalovirus exposure and HLA in healthy donors. PCR amplification relied on 60 Vbeta primers (plus 13 Jbeta primers). The protocol was immunoSEQ multiplex PCR, while the TCRdb copy is restricted to in-frame clones and leaves out a portion. The sample includes about 130,000 clones, roughly 80% seen only once; the top ten take 0.94%. The material sequenced was PBMCs. All receptors derive from an older woman in good health and CMV-seronegative.

V is TRBV27 and J is TRBJ2-7; 8 nucleotides line up with TRBD2. From germline, CDR1 is MNHEY and CDR2 SMNVEV (reference sequence). The CDR3 sequence is 14 residues long. The V and J ends lost 5 bases and 5 bases, in that order; junction bases with no gene match: 8. The CDR3 here is CASSPRASGHEQYF. The CDR3 nucleotides read TGTGCCAGCAGTCCAAGGGCTAGCGGGCACGAGCAGTACTTC.

The chain has TRBV6-1 and TRBJ2-1; the match to TRBD2 covers 11 bases. V shed 7 bases and J 6 bases; nucleotides not matched to a gene: 5. The CDR3 contains 14 residues. Germline V gene data show CDR1 as MNHNS and CDR2 as SASEGT. CDR3 region: CASTTSGGTNEQFF. The CDR3 coding sequence is TGTGCCAGCACCACTAGCGGGGGTACCAATGAGCAGTTCTTC.

The chain couples TRBV29-1 to TRBJ1-5; a possible D gene is TRBD1 (5 bases). V lost 4 bases to trimming and J lost 7 bases, with 14 bases between them. Germline V CDR1 and CDR2: SQVTM, ANQGSEA. The CDR3 length is 13 residues. The CDR3 sequence: CSVGGGDSQPQHF. In DNA, the CDR3 is TGCAGCGTTGGGGGCGGAGATAGCCAGCCCCAGCATTTT.

The chain carries TRBV7-9 and TRBJ1-2; D ambiguous. CDR1 and CDR2 (germline): SEHNR, FQNEAQ (reference sequence). V was shortened by 3 bases and J by 4 bases, with 9 bases between the two germline ends. The CDR3 is made up of 13 amino acids. CDR3 coding DNA: TGTGCCAGCAGCTTGGCACAGAGCTATGGCTACACCTTC. Protein sequence: CASSLAQSYGYTF.

The chain combines TRBV2 with TRBJ1-2; D unclear. This CDR3 contains 12 residues. V was pared by 7 bases and J by 8 bases, with 14 bases between. Per germline, CDR1 SNHLY and CDR2 FYNNEI. The CDR3 DNA follows: TGTGCCAGCAATGTAACCCCTCGGGGCTACACCTTC. This codes for CASNVTPRGYTF.

The chain couples TRBV7-3 to TRBJ2-2, with D possibly being TRBD1 (5 bases). CDR3 length: 12 amino acids. Germline CDR1 reads SGHTA; CDR2 reads FQGTGA. V shed 6 bases and J shed 5 bases, with 7 bases lying between them. Here the CDR3 reads CASSSGTGELFF. In DNA form, the CDR3 reads TGTGCCAGCAGTTCAGGGACCGGGGAGCTGTTTTTT.

This clone has just one count. The CDR3 region is CASSPGQIFSGNTIYF. The CDR3 bases are TGTGCCAGCAGCCCTGGACAGATTTTCTCTGGAAACACCATATATTTT. This sequence joins TRBV9 and TRBJ1-3; the D gene is possibly TRBD1 (6 bases). There are 16 residues in the CDR3. The germline V and J ends were trimmed by 4 bases and 0 bases, with 14 bases remaining between them. CDR1 is SGDLS and CDR2 is YYNGEE in the germline V gene.

The rearrangement links TRBV7-3 to TRBJ2-1; D not certain. Germline V gene data show CDR1 as SGHTA and CDR2 as FQGTGA. This CDR3 is built from 14 residues. Trimming took 5 bases from V and 5 from J, leaving 13 bases between them. CDR3 residues: CASSPSRGNNEQFF. CDR3 nucleotides: TGTGCCAGCAGCCCAAGCAGAGGTAACAATGAGCAGTTCTTC.